The clone carrying this T cell receptor (beta chain) was counted between two and nine times. As yet, its antigen is unknown. These data originate in a study of blood T cells in healthy people across ages. Notes on the study in general: Age brought a roughly linear fall in TCR beta diversity measured per million T cells.

Combining a sample-barcoded 5' primer with a J-beta primer mix, a second PCR ran for roughly 7 to 12 cycles. MiXCR, run by TCRdb on the 5' RACE reads, gives a single entry per CDR3 protein. Among roughly 570,000 distinct CDR3 sequences listed, about 26% were seen once. The CDR3 sequence is 15 residues long. CDR1 SGDLS and CDR2 YYNGEE come from the germline V gene. V trimming: 3 bases; J trimming: 4 bases; junction bases outside the gene matches: 6. The TCR was taken from a woman between 65 and 79 years old in good health. The specimen sequenced was blood. J is TRBJ2-5 and V is TRBV9; TRBD1 agrees at 10 bases. CDR3 loop: CASSAGQGSGETQYF. The CDR3 coding sequence is TGTGCCAGCAGCGCGGGACAGGGGTCGGGAGAGACCCAGTACTTC.